Below are 6 T cell receptor beta chains sequenced from a single sample in a study of CD8 T cells in ankylosing spondylitis. General study points: Blood of patients with ankylosing spondylitis appeared to be characterized by a TCR beta motif of several highly homologous variants.

No antigen has been assigned to these receptors. A single record per CDR3 protein comes from TCRdb applying MiXCR to the 5' RACE reads. The sample lists 650,000 to 800,000 distinct CDR3 sequences; around 20% were seen once. Sample: blood, either unsorted or a sorted T cell fraction (not recorded which). The receptors were sampled from a male donor with ankylosing spondylitis.

This clonotype was detected ten times or more. The J gene is TRBJ2-3, the V gene TRBV5-1, with D possibly being TRBD1 (5 bases). V was clipped by 0 bases and J by 3 bases, with 11 bases between them. Germline values: CDR1 SGHRS, CDR2 YFSETQ. This CDR3 is 15 amino acids long. Here the CDR3 reads CASSLAGPITDTQYF. CDR3 sequence (DNA): TGCGCCAGCAGCTTGGCAGGGCCGATTACAGATACGCAGTATTTT.

This chain joins TRBV7-2 and TRBJ2-1; the match to TRBD2 covers 16 bases. From germline, CDR1 is SGHTA and CDR2 FQGNSA. This CDR3 is 17 amino acids long. Trimming removed 4 bases from V and 6 bases from J; junction bases left unmatched: 6. For the CDR3, the DNA is TGTGCCAGCAGCTCGGGACTAGCGGGAGGGAGTCGCAATGAGCAGTTCTTC. Amino acids: CASSSGLAGGSRNEQFF.

J is TRBJ2-5 and V is TRBV7-9; 9 bases align to TRBD2. This CDR3 is 16 amino acids long. V shed 5 bases and J 1 base; nucleotides not matched to a gene: 8. Germline V gene sequence: CDR1 SEHNR, CDR2 FQNEAQ (reference sequence). The CDR3 nucleotides are TGTGCCAGCAGCCCGCCGCCACTAGCGGGCCAAGAGACCCAGTACTTC. Its protein product is CASSPPPLAGQETQYF.

This clonotype was seen a handful of times. The chain couples TRBV5-1 to TRBJ1-1, with 9 nucleotides matching TRBD1. The V gene end was trimmed by 3 bases and the J gene end by 1 base; junction bases not matched to a gene: 13. The CDR3 spans 18 residues. Germline V gene sequence: CDR1 SGHRS, CDR2 YFSETQ. This CDR3 is CASSSRTGVVHRNTEAFF. Written as DNA, the CDR3 is TGCGCCAGCAGCTCACGGACAGGGGTAGTTCACCGGAACACTGAAGCTTTCTTT.

V usage is TRBV12-3 or TRBV12-4 and J usage is TRBJ1-1; no firm D call. Trimming removed 1 base at V and 11 bases at J, with 8 bases between. The CDR3 consists of 11 residues. The CDR3 nucleotides read TGTGCCAGCAGTTTAGAGTCGTGGGCTTTCTTT. Residues: CASSLESWAFF.

This clonotype was picked up a small number of times. The chain is built from TRBV2 and TRBJ1-2, with TRBD1 identical over 7 bases. CDR3 length: 13 residues. Germline V gene lookup returns CDR1 SNHLY and CDR2 FYNNEI. The V gene end was trimmed by 1 base and the J gene end by 7 bases; junction bases not matched to a gene: 3. The CDR3 DNA follows: TGTGCCAGCAGTGAAGAAAGGGGGCGTGGCTACACCTTC. Its translation: CASSEERGRGYTF.